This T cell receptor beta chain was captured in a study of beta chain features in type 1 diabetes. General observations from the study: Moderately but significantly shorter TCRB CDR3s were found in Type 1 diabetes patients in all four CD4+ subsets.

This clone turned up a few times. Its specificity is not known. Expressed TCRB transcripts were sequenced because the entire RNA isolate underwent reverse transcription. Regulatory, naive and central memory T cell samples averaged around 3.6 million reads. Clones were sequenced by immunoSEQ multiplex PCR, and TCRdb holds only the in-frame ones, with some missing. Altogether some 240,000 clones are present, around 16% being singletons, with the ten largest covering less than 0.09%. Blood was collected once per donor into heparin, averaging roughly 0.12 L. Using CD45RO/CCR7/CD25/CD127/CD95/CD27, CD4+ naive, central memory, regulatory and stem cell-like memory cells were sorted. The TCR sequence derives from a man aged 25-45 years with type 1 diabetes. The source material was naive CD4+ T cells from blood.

The CDR3 reads CASSAQGSGANVLTF. The CDR3, as DNA: TGTGCCAGCAGTGCACAGGGATCTGGGGCCAACGTCCTGACTTTC. V is TRBV6-1 and J is TRBJ2-6; perhaps TRBD1 as D (6 bases). The V gene's germline CDR1 is MNHNS and CDR2 SASEGT. The CDR3 contains 15 residues. Trimming took off 4 bases at V and 1 base at J, with 8 bases between the two ends.